The entry that follows covers one T cell receptor (beta chain) sequence. This clone was found a few times. Its cognate antigen has yet to be identified. The record has no base qualities; no much larger clone is one base away. At diagnosis, peripheral blood, uninvolved tumor-adjacent lung and tumor were collected and stored as a combination of fresh-frozen and FFPE material. For TCR repertoire profiling, blood samples were analyzed in the form of peripheral blood mononuclear cells. The data were taken from a study of T cells in localized non-small cell lung cancer (dated by TCRdb to about 2020). Study-level background: Comparing tumors with uninvolved tumor-adjacent lungs, the study looked at the T cell repertoires of approximately 250 patients with early-stage NSCLC. All 220 or so NSCLC patients in the cohort were treatment-naive and had localized lung tumors that were resected. A mean age of about 66 years was recorded for the NSCLC patients, of whom more than 120 were male and about a hundred were female.

The junction shows trimming of 5 bases on V and 1 base on J, plus 12 bases between the germline ends. The CDR3 runs 14 amino acids, cysteine and phenylalanine included. The kept DNA is CDR3 alone, 42 bases in frame from the first base. CDR1 and CDR2 are read off the germline V gene as SGHAT and FQNNGV. Summary of the overall study and its limitations: Higher T cell density in blood was associated with longer overall survival, whereas higher clonality in adjacent lung was associated with shorter survival. Because multi-region sequencing of the tumors was not done, intratumor heterogeneity could not be ruled out. Uninvolved tumor-adjacent lung showed the highest T cell clonality, higher than tumor, which suggests more focused antigenic responses in the uninvolved tumor-adjacent lung. A median of about 55 of the top 100 tumor clones were detected in paired uninvolved adjacent lung, and around 30 of these tumor clones were also found among the top 100 clones of the paired uninvolved adjacent lung. Because of the exploratory design, TCR variables were selected using unadjusted p-values without false-discovery rate correction.

The immunoSEQ Assay was used to sequence TCR beta CDR3 regions from DNA. Turning to the authors' computational methods: To compute T cell density, TCR beta template counts were normalized to usable DNA, which was estimated by amplifying housekeeping genes. Using the preseqR package, richness was estimated by extrapolating to 120,000 templates for tissue samples and 400,000 templates for PBMC samples. Clonality was defined by subtracting Pielou's evenness from one. Differential abundance testing on productive amino-acid clonotypes, with a minimum total count of 5 and an alpha of 0.1, was used to identify tissue-enriched TCRs. The Jaccard Index and the Morisita Overlap Index were used to quantify repertoire overlap between compartments. GLIPH grouped TCR beta CDR3s together with public tetramer-defined viral CDR3s, and a viral motif had to include at least three viral sequences and show V-gene enrichment. As stored in TCRdb, this immuneACCESS dataset retains in-frame rearrangements with V and J assigned. A fraction of the clones does not appear; measured against another copy, unresolved V genes explain less than half of the discrepancy, and the remainder lacks a known reason. D and trimming come from the DNA, and the V and J calls and clone size come from that table. The sample table lists under 55,000 clones, roughly 75% of them with a count of one. The ten largest clones take up roughly 4% of the sample.

The sample consisted of PBMCs, taken before any cancer treatment. This clonotype originated in a woman aged 35-75 years with stage II lung adenocarcinoma. In this chain, TRBV11-2 is recombined with TRBJ2-7; the D region possibly corresponds to TRBD1 (6 bases align). The DNA sequence reads TGTGCCAGCAGCCCGGACAGCCGTTCCTACGAGCAGTACTTC. It specifies CASSPDSRSYEQYF.